This entry concerns a single T cell receptor (beta chain). There are 16 residues in the CDR3. Germline values: CDR1 SGHTA, CDR2 FQGTGA. V lost 4 bases, J lost 10 bases, and 11 bases stayed unmatched. This record belongs to a study of blood T cell repertoires in COVID-19. Looking at the study overall: Nucleic acid was either cDNA or gDNA, and it came from T cells, B-cell-depleted T cells, or PBMCs.

In the original workflow: Reference gene primer amplification yielded estimated nucleated cell counts. Only in-frame clones appear in the TCRdb table, and some are missing; sequencing was by immunoSEQ multiplex PCR. The V and J calls and clone size were taken over from that table, and D and trimming were inferred from the DNA. The profile covers about 42,000 clones, with over 75% appearing a single time and 9.5% to 15% taken by the ten largest. Specimen: peripheral blood. This sequence originates from a human donor in a cohort sampled during active COVID-19. This chain uses TRBV7-3 with TRBJ1-6, with 9 positions matching TRBD1. The CDR3 loop reads CASSSHRQGGGSPLHF. The DNA of the CDR3 is TGTGCCAGCAGCTCCCATCGACAGGGGGGAGGATCACCCCTCCACTTT.